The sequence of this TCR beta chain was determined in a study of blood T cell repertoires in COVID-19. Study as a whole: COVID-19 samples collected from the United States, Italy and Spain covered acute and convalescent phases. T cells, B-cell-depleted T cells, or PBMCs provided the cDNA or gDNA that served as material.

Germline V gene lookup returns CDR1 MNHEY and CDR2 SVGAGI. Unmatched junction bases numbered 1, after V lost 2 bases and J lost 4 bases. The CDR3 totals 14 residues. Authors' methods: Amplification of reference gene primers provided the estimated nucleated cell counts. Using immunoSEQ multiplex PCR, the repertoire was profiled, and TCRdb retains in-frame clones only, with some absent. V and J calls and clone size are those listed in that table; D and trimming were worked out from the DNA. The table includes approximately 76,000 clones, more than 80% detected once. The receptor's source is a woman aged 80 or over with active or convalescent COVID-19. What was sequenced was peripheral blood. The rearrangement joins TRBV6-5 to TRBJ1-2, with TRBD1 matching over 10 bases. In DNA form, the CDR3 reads TGTGCCAGCAGTTACGGACAGGGGGGCTATGGCTACACCTTC. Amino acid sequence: CASSYGQGGYGYTF.